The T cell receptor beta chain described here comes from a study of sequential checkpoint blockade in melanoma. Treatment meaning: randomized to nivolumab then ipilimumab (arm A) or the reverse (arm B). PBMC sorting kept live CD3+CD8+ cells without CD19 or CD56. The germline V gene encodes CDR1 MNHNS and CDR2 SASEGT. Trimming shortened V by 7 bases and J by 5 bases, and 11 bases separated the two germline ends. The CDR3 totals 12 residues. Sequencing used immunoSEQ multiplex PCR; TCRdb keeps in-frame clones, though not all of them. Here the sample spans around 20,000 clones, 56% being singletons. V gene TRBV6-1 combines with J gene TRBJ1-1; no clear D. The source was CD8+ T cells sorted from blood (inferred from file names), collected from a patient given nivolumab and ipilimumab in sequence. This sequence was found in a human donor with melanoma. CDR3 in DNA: TGTGCCAGCATCTGGTCCAGGACTGAAGCTTTCTTT. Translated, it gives CASIWSRTEAFF.